This T cell receptor beta chain was recovered during a study of shared clonotypes between healthy human individuals. Study-wide context: Every donor yielded three CD4 naive, three CD4 memory, two CD8 naive and one CD8 memory plate.

V was cut by 5 bases and J by 6 bases, with 10 bases left in between. This CDR3 comprises 12 residues. The germline V gene has CDR1 WSHSY and CDR2 SAAADI. Splitting of each subset's genomic DNA was done evenly across several immunoSEQ plates. The authors loaded approximately 220 ng DNA, around 30,000 T cell genomes, into sorted-subset replicate PCRs. Some clones are missing from TCRdb's copy, which holds only in-frame ones; the method was immunoSEQ multiplex PCR. This table has around 2.3 million clones, 90% to 97% appearing once. A remark on this clone: Its antigen is not identified.

Study findings and constraints: Richness estimates generally favored naive over memory subsets.

The specimen was naive CD4+ T cells sorted from blood. Described subset: CD45RA+ positively selected. This clonotype was sampled from a man aged 18 to 29 in good health. The chain couples TRBV10-2 to TRBJ1-1, with D uncertain. CDR3 region: CASSWRDSEAFF. In DNA, the CDR3 is TGCGCCAGCAGTTGGCGTGATTCTGAAGCTTTCTTT.